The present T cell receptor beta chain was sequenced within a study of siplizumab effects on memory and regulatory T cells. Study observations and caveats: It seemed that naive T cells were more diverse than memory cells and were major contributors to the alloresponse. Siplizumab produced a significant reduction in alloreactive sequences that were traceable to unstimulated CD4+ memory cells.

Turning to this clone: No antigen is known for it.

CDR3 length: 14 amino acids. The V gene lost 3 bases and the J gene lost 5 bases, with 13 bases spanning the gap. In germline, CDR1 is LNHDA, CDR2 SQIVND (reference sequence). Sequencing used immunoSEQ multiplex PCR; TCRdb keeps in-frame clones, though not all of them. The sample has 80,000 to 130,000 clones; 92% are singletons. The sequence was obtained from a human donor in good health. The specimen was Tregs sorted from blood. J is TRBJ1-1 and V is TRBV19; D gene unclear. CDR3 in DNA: TGTGCCAGTAGTATCGTTTTTCGGGAGACTGAAGCTTTCTTT. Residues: CASSIVFRETEAFF.